One and the same sample provided the 21 T cell receptor beta chains below, sequenced in a study of T-cell memory formation after mild COVID-19 (dated by TCRdb to the early 2020s). Libraries came from 5' RACE. The instrument given in TCRdb is Illumina NovaSeq 6000. TCRdb ran its own pipeline on the public reads, namely fastp trimming at Q25 and MiXCR clone calling, and kept in-frame beta chains. Rows are combined by CDR3 protein, so each entry shows the most common genes and DNA. The sample includes 200,000 to 250,000 distinct CDR3 sequences, with less than 20% observed a single time. The ten most abundant clones make up approximately 2.1% of the sample. Material for sequencing was PBMCs or a T cell subset sorted from them (not recorded which). These receptors were obtained from an adult woman who had mild COVID-19 (a few samples of this study predate the infection). The sample titles of this study are shuffled in the database, so cell type and time point are left out; the donor was told from shared clones.

The gene calls are TRBV7-2 and TRBJ2-7; D is unclear. The CDR3 length is 13 residues. Germline values: CDR1 SGHTA, CDR2 FQGNSA. Trimming stripped 3 bases from V and 2 bases from J, with 8 bases between. The CDR3 loop is CASSLSYTYEQYF. In DNA form, the CDR3 reads TGTGCCAGCAGCTTGTCCTACACCTACGAGCAGTACTTC.

This clonotype was seen a handful of times. The chain joins TRBV6-4 to TRBJ2-2; D gene unclear. CDR3 length equals 14 residues. Germline loops: CDR1 MRHNA, CDR2 SNTAGT. The ends were cut back, 3 bases at V and 0 bases at J, with 5 bases in the middle. This CDR3 is CASSEATNTGELFF. The CDR3 nucleotides read TGTGCCAGCAGTGAGGCGACGAACACCGGGGAGCTGTTTTTT.

This clonotype has at least ten counts. For the CDR3, the DNA is TGCGCCAGCAGCCCCCTAGGGGTGGCCGTCTACAATGAGCAGTTCTTC. Protein product: CASSPLGVAVYNEQFF. The chain has TRBV4-3 and TRBJ2-1; a possible D gene is TRBD1 (5 bases). V was cut by 4 bases and J by 3 bases, with 16 bases left in between. This CDR3 has 16 amino acids. Germline V gene lookup returns CDR1 LGHNA and CDR2 YSLEER.

This clonotype was seen only a few times. The chain employs TRBV12-3 or TRBV12-4 and TRBJ2-3, with D tentatively TRBD2 (6 bases). The CDR3 loop spans 15 amino acids. The V end was cut by 2 bases, the J end by 2 bases, with 11 bases between. The DNA of the CDR3 is TGTGCCAGCAGTTTATATGGGAGGCTCACAGATACGCAGTATTTT. It yields the protein CASSLYGRLTDTQYF.

This clonotype was recorded many times. The genes are TRBV7-3 and TRBJ2-7; D ambiguous. The germline V gene encodes CDR1 SGHTA and CDR2 FQGTGA. Deletions cut 5 bases from V and 5 bases from J, with 13 bases between. CDR3 size: 13 residues. CDR3 nucleotide sequence: TGTGCCAGCAGCCGCTCGGAGATCCACGAGCAGTACTTC. This translates into CASSRSEIHEQYF.

This clonotype was detected ten times or more. The CDR3 region has the DNA TGTGCCAGCAGCCAGCAAGCGGCTAACTATGGCTACACCTTC. It specifies CASSQQAANYGYTF. This rearrangement joins TRBV11-2 to TRBJ1-2, with D uncertain. Germline V gene sequence: CDR1 SGHAT, CDR2 FQNNGV. V gave up 5 bases and J gave up 0 bases, with 10 bases separating them. This CDR3 is built from 14 residues.

This sequence joins TRBV5-1 and TRBJ2-7; D possibly corresponds to TRBD2 (6 bases). Germline loops: CDR1 SGHRS, CDR2 YFSETQ. Trimming cost V 4 bases and J 6 bases, with 23 bases left between them. The CDR3 has 16 residues. The CDR3 region is CASSPSAQLARSEQYF. The CDR3 nucleotides are TGCGCCAGCAGCCCCTCGGCCCAACTAGCCCGAAGCGAGCAGTACTTC.

The chain combines TRBV15 with TRBJ2-7, with D maybe TRBD2 (5 bases). There are 14 residues in the CDR3. Germline V CDR1 and CDR2: LNHNV, YYDKDF (reference sequence). The V end lost 0 bases, the J end lost 3 bases, and 9 bases lay between the germline ends. The CDR3: CATSRDRGSYEQYF. The CDR3, as DNA: TGTGCCACCAGCAGAGACCGGGGTAGCTACGAGCAGTACTTC.

This rearrangement joins TRBV10-3 to TRBJ1-6; 7 nucleotides line up with TRBD1. The CDR3 is 15 residues long. With 5 bases clipped from V and 4 bases from J, the junction kept 5 bases outside the gene matches. Germline CDR1 and CDR2: ENHRY and SYGVKD. This CDR3 is CAISLQGIYNSPLHF. Here the CDR3 DNA reads TGTGCCATCAGTCTACAGGGGATTTATAATTCACCCCTCCACTTT.

The chain combines TRBV11-2 with TRBJ2-1; D remains ambiguous. This CDR3 contains 13 residues. Germline CDR1 is SGHAT and CDR2 is FQNNGV. The V gene lost 3 bases and the J gene lost 9 bases, with 12 bases spanning the gap. In DNA, the CDR3 is TGTGCCAGCAGCTTTTTCGACGTCGGTGAGCAGTTCTTC. Its translation: CASSFFDVGEQFF.

Comments on this clonotype: At one end the junction does not follow the germline gene, possibly because of a read error. The chain joins TRBV10-3 to TRBJ1-3, with D uncertain. Germline V gene data show CDR1 as ENHRY and CDR2 as SYGVKD. This CDR3 region has 12 residues. The CDR3 protein is CANSATEGSVYF. The CDR3 coding sequence is TGTGCCAACAGTGCCACCGAGGGTAGCGTATATTTT.

In its sample, this clonotype was seen a few times. The chain combines TRBV11-2 with TRBJ2-3; unclear D gene. This CDR3 has 13 amino acids. From germline, CDR1 is SGHAT and CDR2 FQNNGV. The V end lost 0 bases, the J end lost 6 bases, and 7 bases lay between the germline ends. The CDR3 nucleotides read TGTGCCAGCAGCTTAGACCCATCGGATACGCAGTATTTT. Residues: CASSLDPSDTQYF.

The J gene is TRBJ2-3, the V gene TRBV2; no definite D call. CDR1 is SNHLY and CDR2 is FYNNEI in the germline V gene. The CDR3 has 14 residues. Trimming cost V 4 bases and J 4 bases, with 12 bases left between them. The CDR3 is CASSGWLGPDTQYF. DNA of the CDR3: TGTGCCAGCAGTGGTTGGCTAGGGCCAGATACGCAGTATTTT.

This clonotype was seen only a few times. The J gene is TRBJ1-1, the V gene TRBV14; possibly TRBD1 for D (5 bases). The CDR3 loop spans 15 amino acids. Germline CDR1 SGHDN, CDR2 FVKESK. V lost 5 bases, J lost 1 base, and 14 bases lay in between. The CDR3 nucleotides are TGTGCCAGCAGCGGGCAAGGACATAAGAACACTGAAGCTTTCTTT. Translation: CASSGQGHKNTEAFF. Combining the CDR3 with reference TRBV14 and TRBJ1-1 gives the whole variable domain EAGVTQFPSHSVIEKGQTVTLRCDPISGHDNLYWYRRVMGKEIKFLLHFVKESKQDESGMPNNRFLAERTGGTYSTLKVQPAELEDSGVYFCASSGQGHKNTEAFFGQGTRLTVV.

The sample holds a few counts of this clonotype. This chain connects TRBV14 to TRBJ1-4; D possibly corresponds to TRBD1 (6 bases). Trimming shortened V by 1 base and J by 4 bases, and 7 bases separated the two germline ends. The CDR3 has 14 residues. CDR1 is SGHDN, CDR2 FVKESK, per germline. The CDR3 DNA follows: TGTGCCAGCAGCCAAGGGACAGATAATGAAAAACTGTTTTTT. Protein sequence: CASSQGTDNEKLFF. Using reference TRBV14 and TRBJ1-4 for the parts outside the CDR3, the full variable domain is EAGVTQFPSHSVIEKGQTVTLRCDPISGHDNLYWYRRVMGKEIKFLLHFVKESKQDESGMPNNRFLAERTGGTYSTLKVQPAELEDSGVYFCASSQGTDNEKLFFGSGTQLSVL.

This chain joins TRBV4-1 and TRBJ2-7, with a possible D match to TRBD1 (5 bases). The ends were cut back, 4 bases at V and 2 bases at J, with 12 bases in the middle. Germline-derived CDR1 and CDR2 are MGHRA and YSYEKL. The CDR3 length is 14 residues. The DNA for the CDR3 is TGCGCCAGCAGCCCGACTGACAGAACCTACGAGCAGTACTTC. This gives the protein CASSPTDRTYEQYF.

The chain uses TRBV20-1 and TRBJ1-1; unclear D gene. The CDR3 loop spans 12 amino acids. The V gene lost 4 bases and the J gene lost 1 base, with 7 bases spanning the gap. CDR1 and CDR2 (germline): DFQATT, SNEGSKA (reference sequence). In DNA, the CDR3 is TGCAGTGCTACGCCCGGGAACACTGAAGCTTTCTTT. Translation gives CSATPGNTEAFF.

CDR3 loop: CANPCGCRPQHF. CDR3 nucleotide sequence: TGCGCCAACCCTTGCGGGTGTCGGCCCCAGCATTTT. The rearrangement uses TRBV23-1 and TRBJ1-5, with D unresolved. TRBV23-1 is treated as an ORF (open reading frame) with a function not yet certain. This CDR3 region has 12 residues. V was shortened by 10 bases and J by 9 bases, with 16 bases between the two germline ends.

This clonotype was seen only a few times. V usage is TRBV12-3 or TRBV12-4 and J usage is TRBJ2-2; 10 nucleotides line up with TRBD1. CDR3 length: 14 residues. V was clipped by 6 bases and J by 6 bases; unmatched bases: 4. The CDR3, as DNA: TGTGCCAGCAGGCCGGGACAGGGGCCCGGGGAGCTGTTTTTT. It translates to CASRPGQGPGELFF.

V is TRBV20-1 and J is TRBJ2-1; TRBD2 matches 12 bases. CDR3 length: 14 residues. The V segment lost 5 bases and the J segment 9 bases; nucleotides outside the gene matches: 8. Germline CDR1 and CDR2: DFQATT and SNEGSKA (reference sequence). The CDR3 DNA reads TGCAGTGCTGGGACTAGCGGGTTGAGTACTGAGCAGTTCTTC. Translating it yields CSAGTSGLSTEQFF.

This clonotype has a handful of counts. CDR3 nucleotides: TGCGCCAGCAGCTACCGGGACTCTGGGTCCCCAGATACGCAGTATTTT. Protein sequence: CASSYRDSGSPDTQYF. The chain links TRBV4-1 to TRBJ2-3; perhaps TRBD2 as D (6 bases). The CDR3 sequence is 16 residues long. V was cut by 5 bases and J by 4 bases, with 19 bases left in between. Germline loops: CDR1 MGHRA, CDR2 YSYEKL.